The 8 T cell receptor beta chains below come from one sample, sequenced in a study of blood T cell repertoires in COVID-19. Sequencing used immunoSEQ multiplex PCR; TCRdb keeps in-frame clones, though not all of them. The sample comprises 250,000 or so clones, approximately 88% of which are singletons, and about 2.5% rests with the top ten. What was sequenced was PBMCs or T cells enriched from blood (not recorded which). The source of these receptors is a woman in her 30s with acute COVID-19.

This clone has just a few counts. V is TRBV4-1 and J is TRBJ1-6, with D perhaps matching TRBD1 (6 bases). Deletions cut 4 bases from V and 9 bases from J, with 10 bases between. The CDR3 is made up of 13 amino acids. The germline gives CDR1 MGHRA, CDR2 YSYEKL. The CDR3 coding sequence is TGCGCCAGCAGCCTGTACAGGGTTTCACCCCTCCACTTT. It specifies CASSLYRVSPLHF.

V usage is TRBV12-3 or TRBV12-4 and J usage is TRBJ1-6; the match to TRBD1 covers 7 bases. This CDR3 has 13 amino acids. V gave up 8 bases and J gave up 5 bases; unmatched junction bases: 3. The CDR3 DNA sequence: TGTGCCAGCTCGGGACAGCATAATTCACCCCTCCACTTT. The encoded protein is CASSGQHNSPLHF.

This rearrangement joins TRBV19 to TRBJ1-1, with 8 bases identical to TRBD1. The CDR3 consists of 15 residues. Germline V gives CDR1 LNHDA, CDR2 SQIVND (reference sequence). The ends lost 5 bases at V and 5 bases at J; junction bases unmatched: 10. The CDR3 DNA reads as TGTGCCAGTAGTTCCCTCCGGACAGGGAGGACTGAAGCTTTCTTT. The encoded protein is CASSSLRTGRTEAFF.

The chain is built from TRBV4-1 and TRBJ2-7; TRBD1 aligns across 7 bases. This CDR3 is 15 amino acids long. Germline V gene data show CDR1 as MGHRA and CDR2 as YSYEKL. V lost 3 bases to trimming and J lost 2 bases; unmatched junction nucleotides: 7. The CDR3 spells CASSQPRDRAYEQYF. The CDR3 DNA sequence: TGCGCCAGCAGCCAGCCACGGGACAGAGCCTACGAGCAGTACTTC.

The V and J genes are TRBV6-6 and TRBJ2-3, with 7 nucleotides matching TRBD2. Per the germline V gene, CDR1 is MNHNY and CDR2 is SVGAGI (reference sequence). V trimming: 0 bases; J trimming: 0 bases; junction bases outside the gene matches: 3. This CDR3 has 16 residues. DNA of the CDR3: TGTGCCAGCAGTTACTCCCGAGCGGGGAGCACAGATACGCAGTATTTT. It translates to CASSYSRAGSTDTQYF.

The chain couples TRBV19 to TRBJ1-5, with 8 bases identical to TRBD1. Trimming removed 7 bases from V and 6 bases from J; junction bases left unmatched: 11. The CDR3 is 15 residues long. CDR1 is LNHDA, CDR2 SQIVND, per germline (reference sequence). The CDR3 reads CASNPDRDHGQPQHF. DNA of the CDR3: TGTGCCAGTAACCCGGACAGGGACCATGGTCAGCCCCAGCATTTT.

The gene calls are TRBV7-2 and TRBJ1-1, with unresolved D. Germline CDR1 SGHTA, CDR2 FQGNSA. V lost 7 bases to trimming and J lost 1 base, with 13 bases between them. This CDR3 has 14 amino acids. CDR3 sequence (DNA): TGTGCCAGCATCCTCCAAGCGGGGAACACTGAAGCTTTCTTT. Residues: CASILQAGNTEAFF.

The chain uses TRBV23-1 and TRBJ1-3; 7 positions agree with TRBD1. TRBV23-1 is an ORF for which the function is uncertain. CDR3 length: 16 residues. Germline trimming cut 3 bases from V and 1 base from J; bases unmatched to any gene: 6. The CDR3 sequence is CASSHLHRGSGNTIYF. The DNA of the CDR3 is TGCGCCAGCAGTCACCTCCACAGGGGATCTGGAAACACCATATATTTT.